A single sample is the source of the 2 T cell receptor beta chains below, sequenced in a study of blood T cell repertoires in COVID-19. The assay was immunoSEQ multiplex PCR, and TCRdb's table has in-frame clones only and misses some. Altogether 150,000 or so clones are present, 55% to 75% being singletons, with the ten largest covering under 2.5%. The sample consisted of peripheral blood. These receptors all come from a woman between 65 and 79 years old with acute or convalescent COVID-19.

CDR3 residues: CASSYGGSNEKLFF. CDR3 nucleotide sequence: TGTGCCAGCAGTTACGGCGGCAGTAATGAAAAACTGTTTTTT. This chain joins TRBV6-5 and TRBJ1-4; D remains unclear. V was pared by 2 bases and J by 4 bases, with 8 bases between. This CDR3 is built from 14 residues. The germline CDR1 and CDR2 sequences are MNHEY and SVGAGI.

V usage is TRBV6-2 or TRBV6-3 and J usage is TRBJ2-1; D might be TRBD2 (7 bases). V lost 3 bases and J 4 bases, leaving 16 bases between the germline ends. The CDR3 consists of 16 residues. The germline gives CDR1 MNHEY, CDR2 SVGEGT. CDR3 DNA: TGTGCCAGCAGTTATCGGGGGGCGGAAACATACAATGAGCAGTTCTTC. This sequence encodes CASSYRGAETYNEQFF.